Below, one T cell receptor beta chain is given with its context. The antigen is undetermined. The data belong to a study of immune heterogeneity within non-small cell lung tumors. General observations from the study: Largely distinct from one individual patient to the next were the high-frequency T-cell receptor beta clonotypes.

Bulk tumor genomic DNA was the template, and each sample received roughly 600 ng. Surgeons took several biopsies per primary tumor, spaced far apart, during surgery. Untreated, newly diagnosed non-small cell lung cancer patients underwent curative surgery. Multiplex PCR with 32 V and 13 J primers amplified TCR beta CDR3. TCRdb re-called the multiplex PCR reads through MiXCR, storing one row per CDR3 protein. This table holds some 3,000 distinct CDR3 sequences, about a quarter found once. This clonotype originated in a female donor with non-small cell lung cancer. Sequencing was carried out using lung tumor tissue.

The chain's CDR3 is CAWRQGWEAGANVLTF. The CDR3 DNA follows: TGTGCCTGGAGGCAAGGGTGGGAAGCTGGGGCCAACGTCCTGACTTTC. The chain employs TRBV30 and TRBJ2-6; D is undetermined. Germline values: CDR1 GTSNPN, CDR2 SVGIG (reference sequence). V was pared by 3 bases and J by 2 bases, with 14 bases between. CDR3 length equals 16 residues.